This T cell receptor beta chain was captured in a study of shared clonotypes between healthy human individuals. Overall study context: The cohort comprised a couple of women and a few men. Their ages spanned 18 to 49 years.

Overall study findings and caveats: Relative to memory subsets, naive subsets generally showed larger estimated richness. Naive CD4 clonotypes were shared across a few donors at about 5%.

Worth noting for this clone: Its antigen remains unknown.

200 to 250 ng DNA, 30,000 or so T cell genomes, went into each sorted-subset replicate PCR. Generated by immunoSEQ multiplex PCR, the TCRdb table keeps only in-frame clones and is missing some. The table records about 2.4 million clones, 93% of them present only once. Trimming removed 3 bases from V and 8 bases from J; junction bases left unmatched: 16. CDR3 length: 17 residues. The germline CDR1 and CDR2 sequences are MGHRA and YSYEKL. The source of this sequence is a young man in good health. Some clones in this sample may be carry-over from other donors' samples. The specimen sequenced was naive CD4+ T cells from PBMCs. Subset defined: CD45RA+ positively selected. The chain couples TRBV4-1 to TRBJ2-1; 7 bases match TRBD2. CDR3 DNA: TGCGCCAGCAGCCACGCGTCCAGGACTAGGGGTCTAGATGAGCAGTTCTTC. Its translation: CASSHASRTRGLDEQFF.